Each of the 18 T cell receptor beta chains below was sequenced from the same sample in a study of early T cells in non-severe SARS-CoV-2 infection. Each CDR3 protein gets one entry after TCRdb re-called the 5' RACE reads with MiXCR. The table shows nearly 95,000 distinct CDR3 sequences, with approximately 16% occurring only once. Sequences were derived from whole blood, sampled at baseline. The receptors here all came from an adult who was a healthcare worker with PCR-confirmed SARS-CoV-2 infection or an uninfected control (not recorded which).

This clonotype turned up a few times. The V gene is TRBV11-2, the J gene TRBJ1-6, with D unresolved. The CDR3 runs 13 residues. In germline, CDR1 is SGHAT, CDR2 FQNNGV. V lost 5 bases and J 10 bases, leaving 12 bases between the germline ends. The CDR3 nucleotides read TGTGCCAGCAGCGGCGTTCCGGCCTCACCCCTCCACTTT. It encodes CASSGVPASPLHF.

In nucleotides, the CDR3 is TGTGCCAGCAGGCCCTATCACCCGGGAGATCTCAGCAATGAGCAGTTCTTC. Its protein is CASRPYHPGDLSNEQFF. The chain recombines TRBV12-3 or TRBV12-4 with TRBJ2-1, with D maybe TRBD2 (6 bases). The germline V and J ends were trimmed by 6 bases and 6 bases, with 24 bases remaining between them. The CDR3 length is 17 residues.

This clonotype was observed a handful of times. This chain joins TRBV20-1 and TRBJ1-1; D gene ambiguous. The V gene lost 5 bases and the J gene lost 10 bases, with 17 bases spanning the gap. The germline CDR1 and CDR2 sequences are DFQATT and SNEGSKA (reference sequence). The CDR3 contains 12 residues. CDR3 nucleotides: TGCAGTGCTCCCCCCGGGTTTTCCGGAGCTTTCTTT. Its protein is CSAPPGFSGAFF.

In its sample, this clonotype was seen many times. This chain joins TRBV7-8 and TRBJ2-5, with D perhaps matching TRBD2 (6 bases). Between the trimmed V and J ends, which lost 2 bases and 1 base, there was a span of 11 bases. The CDR3 spans 15 residues. Germline V gene lookup returns CDR1 SGHVS and CDR2 FQNEAQ. The CDR3 DNA follows: TGTGCCAGCAGCTTAAAGCGGGTCAGCCAAGAGACCCAGTACTTC. It specifies CASSLKRVSQETQYF.

This chain joins TRBV5-1 and TRBJ2-1, with D perhaps assigned TRBD1 or TRBD2 (5 bases each). The CDR3 loop spans 17 amino acids. The V end lost 3 bases, the J end lost 5 bases, and 21 bases lay between the germline ends. Germline-derived CDR1 and CDR2 are SGHRS and YFSETQ. For the CDR3, the DNA is TGCGCCAGCAGCTCCGATTTCTGGGCGGGCAGGGACAATGAGCAGTTCTTC. Amino acids: CASSSDFWAGRDNEQFF.

This chain connects TRBV6-6 to TRBJ2-5; D ambiguous. Trimming took off 3 bases at V and 3 bases at J, with 2 bases between the two ends. CDR1 is MNHNY, CDR2 SVGAGI, per germline (reference sequence). The CDR3 has 11 residues. In nucleotides, the CDR3 is TGTGCCAGCAGTTATAAAGAGACCCAGTACTTC. It yields the protein CASSYKETQYF.

This clonotype was detected a few times. V is TRBV5-6 and J is TRBJ2-1; 7 positions match TRBD2. Germline loops: CDR1 SGHDT, CDR2 YYEEEE. The CDR3 totals 12 residues. The V segment lost 4 bases and the J segment 10 bases; nucleotides outside the gene matches: 5. CDR3 loop: CASSPSTSEQFF. The DNA for the CDR3 is TGTGCCAGCAGCCCTTCGACTAGCGAGCAGTTCTTC.

This clonotype was found a few times. The V and J genes are TRBV9 and TRBJ1-3; no clear D. V lost 0 bases and J 6 bases, leaving 7 bases between the germline ends. Germline V gives CDR1 SGDLS, CDR2 YYNGEE. The CDR3 runs 13 residues. CDR3 protein: CASSVGSTNTIYF. CDR3 DNA: TGTGCCAGCAGCGTAGGGTCAACAAACACCATATATTTT.

This chain links TRBV5-5 with TRBJ2-1; D gene uncertain. There are 16 residues in the CDR3. The germline V gene has CDR1 SGHKS and CDR2 YYEKEE (reference sequence). V was clipped by 0 bases and J by 0 bases, with 10 bases between them. The CDR3 loop reads CASSLGRLSSYNEQFF. For the CDR3, the DNA is TGTGCCAGCAGCTTGGGTAGGCTTAGCTCCTACAATGAGCAGTTCTTC.

This clonotype was counted only a few times. CDR3 in DNA: TGTGCCAGTAGTATAGGCGGACAGGGTCGGAATGAGCAGTTCTTC. This sequence encodes CASSIGGQGRNEQFF. The chain uses TRBV19 and TRBJ2-1, with TRBD1 matching over 8 bases. CDR1 LNHDA and CDR2 SQIVND come from the germline V gene (reference sequence). The CDR3 contains 15 residues. J gave up 7 bases and V 1 base, and 6 bases lay outside the gene matches.

The chain couples TRBV20-1 to TRBJ2-7; D unclear. V lost 1 base and J 4 bases, leaving 11 bases between the germline ends. CDR3 length equals 13 residues. CDR1 and CDR2 from the germline V gene are DFQATT and SNEGSKA (reference sequence). The CDR3 loop reads CSARGRAEYEQYF. The CDR3 DNA reads TGCAGTGCTAGAGGCCGGGCGGAGTACGAGCAGTACTTC.

This chain uses TRBV28 with TRBJ2-4; D not resolved. With 3 bases removed from V and 4 bases from J, the gap between germline ends came to 4 bases. Germline CDR1 MDHEN, CDR2 SYDVKM. This CDR3 is 12 amino acids long. The CDR3 sequence: CASSLNKNIQYF. The CDR3 DNA reads TGTGCCAGCAGTTTGAATAAAAACATTCAGTACTTC.

This clonotype has a count of ten or more. V is TRBV7-8 and J is TRBJ2-7; possible D gene TRBD2, 5 bases. Per the germline V gene, CDR1 is SGHVS and CDR2 is FQNEAQ. V was clipped by 5 bases and J by 3 bases, with 14 bases between them. The CDR3 spans 14 residues. CDR3 residues: CASSPRGRYYEQYF. In DNA, the CDR3 is TGTGCCAGCAGCCCCCGGGGTCGTTACTACGAGCAGTACTTC.

In its sample, this clonotype was seen a few times. The V gene is TRBV7-6, the J gene TRBJ2-1; 10 positions match TRBD1. The germline V gene encodes CDR1 SGHVS and CDR2 FNYEAQ. The CDR3 sequence is 15 residues long. The J segment lost 8 bases and the V segment lost 3 bases, leaving 7 bases of the junction unmatched. CDR3 sequence reads: CASSFRDRGIDEQFF. Here the CDR3 DNA reads TGTGCCAGCAGCTTCCGGGACAGGGGAATCGATGAGCAGTTCTTC.

This clonotype was detected only a few times. The chain uses TRBV28 and TRBJ2-7, with 9 nucleotides matching TRBD1. The trim removed 5 bases at V and 5 bases at J, leaving 10 bases unmatched. Germline lookup yields CDR1 MDHEN and CDR2 SYDVKM. The CDR3 runs 15 residues. This chain's CDR3 is CASSINTGTGNEQYF. CDR3 DNA sequence: TGTGCCAGCAGTATAAATACCGGGACAGGGAACGAGCAGTACTTC.

This clonotype was recorded at least ten times. This chain connects TRBV25-1 to TRBJ1-1, with D perhaps TRBD1 (5 bases). The CDR3 spans 13 residues. The ends were cut back, 2 bases at V and 5 bases at J, with 9 bases in the middle. Germline lookup yields CDR1 MGHDK and CDR2 SYGVNS. The CDR3 DNA sequence: TGTGCCAGCAGTGAACAGGGAAGTACTGAAGCTTTCTTT. This gives the protein CASSEQGSTEAFF.

This clonotype showed up many times. The chain uses TRBV20-1 and TRBJ2-3; the D gene is possibly TRBD2 (6 bases). Germline lookup yields CDR1 DFQATT and CDR2 SNEGSKA (reference sequence). The germline V and J ends were trimmed by 5 bases and 6 bases, with 12 bases remaining between them. This CDR3 has 12 residues. CDR3 DNA sequence: TGCAGTGCTCGTACTAGCCAGGATACGCAGTATTTT. The encoded protein is CSARTSQDTQYF.

This clonotype was seen a handful of times. The chain joins TRBV6-6 to TRBJ1-5; 10 bases fit TRBD1. Germline V gene lookup returns CDR1 MNHNY and CDR2 SVGAGI (reference sequence). Germline trimming cut 4 bases from V and 6 bases from J; bases unmatched to any gene: 6. This CDR3 region has 15 residues. DNA for the CDR3: TGTGCCAGCAGTTTGGGACAGGGGCCGGGTCAGCCCCAGCATTTT. This sequence encodes CASSLGQGPGQPQHF.